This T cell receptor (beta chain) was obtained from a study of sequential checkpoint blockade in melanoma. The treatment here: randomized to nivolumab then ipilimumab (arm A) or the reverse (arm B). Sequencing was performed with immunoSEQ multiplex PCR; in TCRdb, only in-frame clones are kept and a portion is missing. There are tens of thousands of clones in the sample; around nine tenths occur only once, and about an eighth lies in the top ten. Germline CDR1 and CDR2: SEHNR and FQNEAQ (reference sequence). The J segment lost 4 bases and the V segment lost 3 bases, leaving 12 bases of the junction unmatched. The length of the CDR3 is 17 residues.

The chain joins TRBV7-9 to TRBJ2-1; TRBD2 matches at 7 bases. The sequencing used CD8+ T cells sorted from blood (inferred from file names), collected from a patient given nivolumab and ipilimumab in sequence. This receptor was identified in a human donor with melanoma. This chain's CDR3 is CASSFRTGSGDYNEQFF. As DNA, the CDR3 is TGTGCCAGCAGCTTTCGAACCGGGAGCGGGGATTACAATGAGCAGTTCTTC. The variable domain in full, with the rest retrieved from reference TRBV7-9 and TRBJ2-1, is DTGVSQNPRHKITKRGQNVTFRCDPISEHNRLYWYRQTLGQGPEFLTYFQNEAQLEKSRLLSDRFSAERPKGSFSTLEIQRTEQGDSAMYLCASSFRTGSGDYNEQFFGPGTRLTVL.